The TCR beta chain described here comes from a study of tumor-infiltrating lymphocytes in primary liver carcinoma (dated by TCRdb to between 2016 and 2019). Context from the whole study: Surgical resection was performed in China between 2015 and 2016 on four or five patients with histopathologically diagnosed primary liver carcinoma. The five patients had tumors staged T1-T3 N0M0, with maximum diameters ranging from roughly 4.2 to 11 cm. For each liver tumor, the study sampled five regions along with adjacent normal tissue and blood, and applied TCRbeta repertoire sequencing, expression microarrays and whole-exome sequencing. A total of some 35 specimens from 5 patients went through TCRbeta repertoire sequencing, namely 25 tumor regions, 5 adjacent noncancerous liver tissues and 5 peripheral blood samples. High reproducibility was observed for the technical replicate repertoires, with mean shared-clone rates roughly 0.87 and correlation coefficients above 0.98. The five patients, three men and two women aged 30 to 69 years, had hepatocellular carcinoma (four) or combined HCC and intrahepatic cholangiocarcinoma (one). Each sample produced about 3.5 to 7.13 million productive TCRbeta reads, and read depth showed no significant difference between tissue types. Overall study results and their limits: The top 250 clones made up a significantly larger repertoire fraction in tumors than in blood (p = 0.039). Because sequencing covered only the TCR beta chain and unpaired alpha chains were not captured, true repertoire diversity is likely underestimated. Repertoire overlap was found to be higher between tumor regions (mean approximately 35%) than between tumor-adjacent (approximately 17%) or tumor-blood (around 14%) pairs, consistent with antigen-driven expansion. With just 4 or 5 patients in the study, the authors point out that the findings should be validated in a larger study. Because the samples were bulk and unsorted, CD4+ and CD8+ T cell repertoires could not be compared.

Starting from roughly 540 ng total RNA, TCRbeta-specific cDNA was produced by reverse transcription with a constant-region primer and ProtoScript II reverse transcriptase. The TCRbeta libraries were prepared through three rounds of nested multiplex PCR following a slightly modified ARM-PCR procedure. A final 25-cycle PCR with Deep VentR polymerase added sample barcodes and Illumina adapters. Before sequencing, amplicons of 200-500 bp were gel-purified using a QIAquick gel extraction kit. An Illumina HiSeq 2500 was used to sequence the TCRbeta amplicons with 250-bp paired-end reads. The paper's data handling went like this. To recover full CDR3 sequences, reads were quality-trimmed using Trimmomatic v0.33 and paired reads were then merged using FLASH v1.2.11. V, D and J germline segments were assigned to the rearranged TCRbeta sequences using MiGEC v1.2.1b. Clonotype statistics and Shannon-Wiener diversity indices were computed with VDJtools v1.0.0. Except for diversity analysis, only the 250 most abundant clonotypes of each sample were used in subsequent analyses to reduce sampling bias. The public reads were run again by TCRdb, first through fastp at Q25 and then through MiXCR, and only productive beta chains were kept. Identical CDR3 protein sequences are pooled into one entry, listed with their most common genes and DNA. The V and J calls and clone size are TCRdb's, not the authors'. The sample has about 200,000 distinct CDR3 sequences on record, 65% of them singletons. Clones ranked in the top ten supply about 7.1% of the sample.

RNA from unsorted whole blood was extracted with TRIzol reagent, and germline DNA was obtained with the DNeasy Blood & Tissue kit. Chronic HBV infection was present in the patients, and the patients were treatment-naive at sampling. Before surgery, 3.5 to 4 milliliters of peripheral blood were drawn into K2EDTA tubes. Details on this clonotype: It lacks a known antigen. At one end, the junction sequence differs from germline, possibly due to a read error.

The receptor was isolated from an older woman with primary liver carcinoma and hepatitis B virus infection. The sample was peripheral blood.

The CDR3 corresponds to CASSLSPRSKAGTEAFF. In nucleotides, the sequence is TGTGCTAGCAGCTTAAGTCCCAGGAGTAAAGCGGGAACTGAAGCTTTCTTT. The V gene is TRBV11-2 and the J gene is TRBJ1-1; confidence is insufficient to name the D gene. CDR1 and CDR2, looked up from the germline V gene, are SGHAT and FQNNGV. The CDR3 runs 17 amino acids, cysteine and phenylalanine included. Only the CDR3 DNA stays, 51 bases, in frame from base 1.